Described below is a single TCR beta chain sequence and its context. Its recognized antigen is unknown. At one end the junction does not follow the germline gene, possibly because of a read error. The method behind the library was 5' RACE. TCRdb records Illumina HiSeq 2500 as the sequencer. A second PCR of about 6 to 11 cycles was run with a J-beta primer mix and a sample-barcoded 5' primer. Each TCR beta cDNA molecule received a unique molecular identifier from a template-switch 5' adaptor carrying 12 random nucleotides. Each sample yielded at least 2.5 million CDR3-containing paired-end reads. The Mint cDNA synthesis kit, primed by a TRBC-specific oligonucleotide, was used to synthesize first-strand cDNA from all RNA. Following uracil-DNA glycosylase treatment, all cDNA underwent a first 18-cycle PCR with the universal primers M1SS and BC2_uni_R. Processing in the source paper ran as follows. For normalization, 1 million high-quality reads, each with a distinct molecular identifier, were randomly selected from each sample. Reads with shared molecular identifiers were discarded instead of being binned into consensus sequences. MiTCR, run with a Q25 quality threshold and the strictest error-elimination algorithm, handled CDR3 identification, clonotype clustering and error correction. A nonparametric unseen species model with Euler transformation was used to estimate lower-bound total TCR beta diversity. TCRdb applied fastp at Q25 and MiXCR to the public reads, then kept only in-frame beta chains. Every CDR3 protein is listed once, alongside the most common genes and DNA of its rows. The V and J calls were determined by TCRdb, not by the authors. A total of about a million distinct CDR3 sequences appear in this sample, roughly two fifths of them only once. The ten biggest clones cover around 13% of the sample.

CDR1 and CDR2, looked up from the germline V gene, are SGHRS and YFSETQ. The CDR3 numbers 15 residues from cysteine through phenylalanine. Only CDR3 DNA is held: 45 bases, read in frame from base 1. The 35 to 40 donors, aged about 6 to 95 years, were systemically healthy Caucasian individuals from Russia. Each donor gave 8 to 10 milliliters of peripheral blood, drawn into EDTA-treated Vacutainer tubes. Ficoll-Paque density-gradient centrifugation was used to isolate PBMCs, with at least 6 million per sample. Trizol reagent was used to extract total RNA from PBMCs, with at least 6 micrograms per sample. For every donor, flow cytometry on a PBMC aliquot measured the percentage of naive CD45RAhigh/CD27high T cells. This entry is derived from a study of blood T cells in healthy people across ages (dated by TCRdb to about 2015). General notes on the study: In model experiments, template switching captured roughly one uniquely barcoded TCR beta cDNA molecule for every two T cells. The donors were divided into four age groups: young (average approximately 16 years), middle-aged (almost 40), aged (about 60) and long-lived (roughly 88). Age-related changes in TCR beta repertoire diversity were measured in the study by deep sequencing normalized with unique cDNA molecular identifiers. The study analyzed two additional independent replicas of 1 million unique cDNA reads from the same blood draw for two donors, one aged 18 to 29 and one aged 80 or older. To avoid experimental bias, donors of different ages were randomly spread across the sequencing lanes. What the study reported, not specific to this receptor: Donor CMV infection status was unknown, potentially confounding age-related changes in expanded clonotypes. There was a strong correlation between observed TCR beta diversity and the percentage of naive T cells measured by flow cytometry. Estimates of total diversity based on one million sequenced T cells were considered lower bounds and underestimates. Bulk unsorted PBMC profiling prevented conclusive comparison of naive and antigen-experienced compartments. Compared with the aged group, more naive CD4+ T cells, fewer expanded clones and increased TCR diversity were shown by the long-lived group, suggesting age selection. Observed TCR beta diversity per million T cells fell roughly linearly with age, and a significant reduction was already apparent by age around 36.

What was sequenced was blood. In this chain, TRBV5-1 is recombined with TRBJ1-1; the D gene cannot be named for sure. The TCR originated in a man aged 18 to 30 in good health. At the DNA level, the sequence is TGCGCCAACAGCTTGGACTGGGGTTTGAACACTGAAGCTTTCTTT. This sequence encodes CANSLDWGLNTEAFF.